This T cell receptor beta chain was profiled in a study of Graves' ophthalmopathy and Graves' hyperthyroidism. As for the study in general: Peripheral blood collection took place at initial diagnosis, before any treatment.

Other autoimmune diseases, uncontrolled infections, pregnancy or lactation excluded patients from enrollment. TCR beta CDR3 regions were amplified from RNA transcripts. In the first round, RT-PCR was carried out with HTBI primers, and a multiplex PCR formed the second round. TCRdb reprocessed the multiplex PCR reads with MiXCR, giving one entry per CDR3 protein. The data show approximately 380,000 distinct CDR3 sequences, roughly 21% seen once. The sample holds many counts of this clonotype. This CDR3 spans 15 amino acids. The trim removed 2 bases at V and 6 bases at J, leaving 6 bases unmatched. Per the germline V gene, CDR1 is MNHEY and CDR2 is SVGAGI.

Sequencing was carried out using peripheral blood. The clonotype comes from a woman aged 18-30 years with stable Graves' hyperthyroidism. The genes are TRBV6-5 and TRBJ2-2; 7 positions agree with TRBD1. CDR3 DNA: TGTGCCAGCAGTTACAGGGGGCGACGGGCCGGGGAGCTGTTTTTT. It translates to CASSYRGRRAGELFF.